This T cell receptor (beta chain) is from a study of T cells after yellow fever vaccination (dated by TCRdb to the late 2010s). For the study in its entirety: Libraries from fractions with low cell numbers were prepared with the SMART-Seq v4 Ultra Low Input RNA kit. To follow T-cell clones before and after both primary and booster YFV17D yellow fever vaccination, bulk TCR alpha and beta repertoires underwent longitudinal sequencing. Two healthy male donors, one aged 18 to 30 and one aged 30 to 40 years, made up the cohort. Blood was drawn at multiple timepoints before and after primary and secondary immunization, with bulk PBMC replicates and cell subsets isolated.

The cysteine opens and the phenylalanine closes a CDR3 of 14 amino acids. The only DNA kept is the CDR3, 42 bases in frame from the first base. The junction shows trimming of 7 bases on V and 5 bases on J, and the gene matches do not reach 7 bases of it. CDR1 MNHEY and CDR2 SVGAGI are derived from the germline V gene. In light of the paper, this sample's treatment or condition label describes: live attenuated yellow fever vaccine strain. PBMCs were isolated from peripheral blood using a standard Ficoll-Paque protocol. Dynabeads CD4 and CD8 positive selection kits were used to isolate CD4 and CD8 T-cell fractions. TriZol was used to extract RNA from bulk PBMCs, from CD4 and CD8 fractions, and from dextramer-positive and dextramer-negative fractions. Broad study findings and their caveats: Computational filtering was needed because FACS-sorted repertoires could contain abundant contaminating clonotypes from the bulk population. A small share of clonotypes occurred in both CD4 and CD8 compartments, likely arising from convergent recombination. Only two donors were included in the study, so the extent to which the findings can be generalized is limited. Most clones expanded after primary vaccination (almost 97% of CD4 and 88% of CD8) were re-detected after the booster, suggesting that broad memory maintenance occurred. Compared with the primary T-cell response, the secondary T-cell response was weaker but faster, peaking on day 5 rather than day 15.

This clonotype was counted between two and nine times. This clone's antigen is unknown. Qualities for individual bases were not recorded, and no much larger clone is one base off. Sequencing took place on an Illumina NovaSeq 6000. TCR cDNA was synthesized by 5'RACE template switching, through which a universal primer site and unique molecular identifiers were introduced. Priming of cDNA synthesis was performed from both the TCR alpha and TCR beta constant segments. Library amplification involved two PCR steps, and the second step added sample barcodes and sequencing adapters. Libraries were sequenced on Illumina HiSeq 2500 (2x100 bp) or NovaSeq (2x150 bp). The study's own analysis went as follows. MIGEC handled demultiplexing of reads and collapsing into UMI consensus sequences, while MiXCR performed V(D)J alignment. Clonotypes responding to the vaccine were identified with edgeR on replicate PBMC samples, with the criteria of FDR below 0.01 and a log2 fold change above 5 up to day 15. Each bulk clonotype was labeled CD4 or CD8 based on which sequenced repertoire, CD4 or CD8, contained the clonotype at higher abundance. The raw public reads went through TCRdb reprocessing: fastp at Q25, MiXCR clone calling, in-frame beta chains kept. Entries are consolidated by CDR3 protein sequence, retaining the most common genes and DNA. In this record, the V and J calls reflect TCRdb's handling and not the investigators' own analysis. Counted in this sample were 120,000 or so distinct CDR3 sequences; approximately 14% of them appeared once. Jointly, the top ten make up roughly 47% of the sample.

Recombination joined TRBV6-5 with TRBJ2-1; the junction holds 8 bases that match TRBD2. The material was CD8+ T cells sorted from PBMCs, obtained 5 days after the yellow fever booster vaccination. The sequence was collected from a man aged 18 to 30 who received the YFV17D yellow fever vaccine. The sequenced DNA: TGTGCCAGCACCGGGACTAGTAGGAACAATGAGCAGTTCTTC. Its product reads: CASTGTSRNNEQFF.